The 3 T cell receptor beta chains in this list originate from one sample, sequenced in a study of cytomegalovirus exposure and HLA in healthy donors. The PCR was carried out with 60 Vbeta primers and 13 Jbeta primers. Here immunoSEQ multiplex PCR was the method, and the copy in TCRdb shows in-frame clones only, minus some. The sample holds 150,000 to 200,000 clones, about four fifths seen once. The sequencing sample was made of PBMCs. The receptors originated from a boy younger than 18 in good health and CMV-seronegative.

V is TRBV7-2 and J is TRBJ2-7, with 8 bases aligning to TRBD2. The CDR3 is 14 amino acids. Trimming at V came to 3 bases and at J to 3 bases, leaving 4 bases not matched to a gene. The germline V gene has CDR1 SGHTA and CDR2 FQGNSA. This CDR3 is CASSFKAGVYEQYF. The CDR3 bases are TGTGCCAGCAGCTTCAAAGCGGGAGTCTACGAGCAGTACTTC. The full variable domain, completed using reference TRBV7-2 and TRBJ2-7, is GAGVSQSPSNKVTEKGKDVELRCDPISGHTALYWYRQSLGQGLEFLIYFQGNSAPDKSGLPSDRFSAERTGGSVSTLTIQRTQQEDSAVYLCASSFKAGVYEQYFGPGTRLTVT.

V and J are TRBV15 and TRBJ1-1; D is unclear. This CDR3 region has 13 residues. Trimming stripped 8 bases from V and 0 bases from J, with 10 bases between. In germline, CDR1 is LNHNV, CDR2 YYDKDF (reference sequence). The CDR3 DNA reads as TGTGCCACCGGGCTTGGCGTGAACACTGAAGCTTTCTTT. It yields the protein CATGLGVNTEAFF.

The chain employs TRBV5-1 and TRBJ2-5, with 9 bases fitting TRBD2. The DNA end is more similar to TRBJ2-7, so the J call may be wrong. The CDR3 has 17 residues. CDR1 and CDR2 from the germline V gene are SGHRS and YFSETQ. The CDR3 nucleotides read TGCGCCAGCAGCTTGGGGACCTTCGGGACTAGCATCCACGAGCAGTACTTC. Amino acids: CASSLGTFGTSIHEQYF.